In this sample, the clone carrying this TCR beta chain turned up a few times. TCRdb's copy holds only in-frame clones and misses some; the assay was immunoSEQ multiplex PCR. The sample has 50,000 or so clones; over 90% are singletons. This specimen comes from a study of control samples from healthy donors and cancer patients. CDR1 is SGHRS and CDR2 is YFSETQ in the germline V gene. This CDR3 is 16 amino acids long. V dropped 4 bases and J dropped 0 bases, with 11 bases sitting between them. The sequencing sample was made of PBMCs. The origin of this receptor is a woman in her forties or fifties with head and neck cancer. This sequence joins TRBV5-1 and TRBJ2-6; D not resolved. The DNA for the CDR3 is TGCGCCAGCAGCCTGACTCACCCCTCTGGGGCCAACGTCCTGACTTTC. Translation: CASSLTHPSGANVLTF.